The text below deals with one T cell receptor beta chain. Its specificity is unknown. The sample belongs to a study of cytomegalovirus exposure and HLA in healthy donors. Every donor was a healthy person donating bone marrow. CDR1 is SEHNR and CDR2 is FQNEAQ in the germline V gene (reference sequence). CDR3 length equals 15 residues. V lost 3 bases to trimming and J lost 7 bases; unmatched junction nucleotides: 10. Amplification used 60 Vbeta primers and 13 Jbeta primers. Method: immunoSEQ multiplex PCR; TCRdb's copy keeps in-frame clones and lacks some. This sample's clone table lists about 160,000 clones. Whole-study results and caveats: It has been reported that TCR beta sequences accurately predicted the HLA-A and HLA-B alleles of most subjects. Certain indistinguishable V segments, among them TRBV6-2 and TRBV6-3, were excluded. In an earlier analysis, most TCR beta V segments were productive about 87% or about 30% of the time.

The receptor's source is a man under 40 in good health and CMV-seronegative. J is TRBJ1-1 and V is TRBV7-9; 8 bases align to TRBD1. Sequencing used PBMCs. For the CDR3, the DNA is TGTGCCAGCAGCTTCGCCGGACAGGGTGAGGGTGAAGCTTTCTTT. The encoded protein is CASSFAGQGEGEAFF.